The next 12 T cell receptor beta chains were all read from a single sample in a study of T cell responses to AZD1222 COVID-19 vaccine (dated by TCRdb to 2020 to 2022). Interpreted using the paper, the time point label stands for: baseline before first vaccination. Library construction relied on the immunoSEQ multiplex PCR assay. The table comes from immuneACCESS by way of TCRdb, which keeps in-frame sequences with V and J called. Part of the clones is missing from these tables; in studies checked, under half for an unresolved V gene and the rest for unknown reasons. The sample table contains more than 95,000 clones; only one count was recorded for 91% of them. Roughly 44% of the sample is in the top ten clones. The sample in question was peripheral blood, obtained on day 0 of AZD1222 vaccination. The receptors originated from an adult in good health.

The V and J genes are TRBV6-5 and TRBJ2-1; TRBD2 matches 8 bases. CDR1 and CDR2 (germline): MNHEY, SVGAGI. CDR3 size: 15 residues. V trimming: 7 bases; J trimming: 2 bases; junction bases outside the gene matches: 7. The CDR3: CASTPTSGPYNEQFF. The CDR3 nucleotides read TGTGCCAGCACCCCCACTAGCGGTCCCTACAATGAGCAGTTCTTC.

This sequence joins TRBV5-1 and TRBJ2-1; the match to TRBD1 covers 9 bases. V shed 4 bases and J 5 bases; nucleotides not matched to a gene: 4. This CDR3 spans 14 amino acids. CDR1 is SGHRS and CDR2 is YFSETQ in the germline V gene. The CDR3, as DNA: TGCGCCAGCAGCCCCTGGACAGGGGACAATGAGCAGTTCTTC. It specifies CASSPWTGDNEQFF.

This sequence joins TRBV4-1 and TRBJ2-7; TRBD1 agrees at 10 bases. CDR1 is MGHRA and CDR2 is YSYEKL in the germline V gene. CDR3 length: 15 residues. Trimming at V came to 4 bases and at J to 6 bases, leaving 9 bases not matched to a gene. CDR3 region: CASSLGTGALSEQYF. The CDR3 nucleotides are TGCGCCAGCAGCCTCGGGACAGGGGCCCTCTCCGAGCAGTACTTC.

This sequence joins TRBV27 and TRBJ1-1; the match to TRBD1 covers 9 bases. The V and J ends lost 5 bases and 3 bases, in that order; junction bases with no gene match: 10. The CDR3 spans 16 residues. Germline loops: CDR1 MNHEY, CDR2 SMNVEV (reference sequence). The CDR3 spells CASSALQGAPDTEAFF. As DNA, the CDR3 is TGTGCCAGCAGTGCACTACAGGGGGCTCCGGACACTGAAGCTTTCTTT.

This clone came up a few times. This chain connects TRBV11-1 to TRBJ2-5; D might be TRBD2 (5 bases). Germline V gene data show CDR1 as SGHAT and CDR2 as FQDESV (reference sequence). The CDR3 has 13 amino acids. Trimming took 3 bases from V and 4 from J, leaving 9 bases between them. The chain's CDR3 is CASSLDRGETQYF. CDR3 bases: TGTGCCAGCAGCTTGGACCGGGGAGAGACCCAGTACTTC.

The gene calls are TRBV7-9 and TRBJ2-3, with TRBD2 matching over 12 bases. The germline V gene encodes CDR1 SEHNR and CDR2 FQNEAQ (reference sequence). The CDR3 covers 15 residues. J was trimmed by 5 bases and V by 5 bases; bases with no gene match: 5. The DNA for the CDR3 is TGTGCCAGCAGCAAGACTAGCGGGAGAGGAGATACGCAGTATTTT. Translated, it gives CASSKTSGRGDTQYF.

J is TRBJ2-7 and V is TRBV30, with D possibly TRBD1 on 8 matching bases. This CDR3 is 13 amino acids long. In germline, CDR1 is GTSNPN, CDR2 SVGIG (reference sequence). Trimming removed 2 bases at V and 4 bases at J, with 12 bases between. The CDR3 bases are TGTGCCTGGAGTACAGGGGGGGCGTACGAGCAGTACTTC. Its protein is CAWSTGGAYEQYF.

CDR3 DNA sequence: TGTGCCACCAGTGAATCCCGGGACAGGGTGACGAAGACCCAGTACTTC. Protein sequence: CATSESRDRVTKTQYF. The J gene is TRBJ2-5, the V gene TRBV24-1; 9 bases are shared with TRBD1. Germline CDR1 reads KGHDR; CDR2 reads SFDVKD. The length of the CDR3 is 16 residues. Losses at the gene ends were 4 bases for V and 6 bases for J; bases not matched to a gene: 11.

The sample holds one count of this clone. This sequence joins TRBV28 and TRBJ1-4; possible D gene TRBD1, 5 bases. This CDR3 contains 11 residues. Germline V lookup: CDR1 MDHEN, CDR2 SYDVKM. The V gene lost 6 bases and the J gene lost 6 bases, with 5 bases spanning the gap. Here the CDR3 DNA reads TGTGCCAGCAGGGGGGATGAAAAACTGTTTTTT. As protein: CASRGDEKLFF.

The rearrangement uses TRBV28 and TRBJ1-5; TRBD1 agrees at 8 bases. The CDR3 has 15 amino acids. V lost 3 bases to trimming and J lost 2 bases; unmatched junction nucleotides: 3. From germline, CDR1 is MDHEN and CDR2 SYDVKM. The DNA for the CDR3 is TGTGCCAGCAGTTTCAGCAGGGGGCGCAATCAGCCCCAGCATTTT. Encoded protein: CASSFSRGRNQPQHF. Complete variable domain (other parts from reference TRBV28 and TRBJ1-5): DVKVTQSSRYLVKRTGEKVFLECVQDMDHENMFWYRQDPGLGLRLIYFSYDVKMKEKGDIPEGYSVSREKKERFSLILESASTNQTSMYLCASSFSRGRNQPQHFGDGTRLSIL.

Here the CDR3 reads CASRHRGSTDTQYF. For the CDR3, the DNA is TGTGCCAGCAGACACAGGGGTAGCACAGATACGCAGTATTTT. The V and J genes are TRBV6-5 and TRBJ2-3, with TRBD1 matching 7 bases. The CDR3 totals 14 residues. V lost 6 bases and J lost 0; bases outside the gene matches: 3. Looked up from germline, CDR1 is MNHEY and CDR2 is SVGAGI.

The chain has TRBV5-4 and TRBJ2-3, with 8 bases aligning to TRBD2. Germline V gene sequence: CDR1 SGHNT, CDR2 YYREEE (reference sequence). This CDR3 is built from 15 residues. Germline trimming cut 3 bases from V and 2 bases from J; bases unmatched to any gene: 5. The CDR3 sequence is CASSSGTSFTDTQYF. In DNA form, the CDR3 reads TGTGCCAGCAGCTCTGGGACTAGTTTCACAGATACGCAGTATTTT.